This T cell receptor beta chain was identified during a study of cytomegalovirus exposure and HLA in healthy donors. For the study at large: In a previous analysis, around 120 million unique TCR beta sequences were found from 170 million or so T cells. Early released data comprised some 91 million unique TCRs from HLA-typed donors.

Primers included in the PCR were 60 Vbeta and 13 Jbeta primers. The protocol was immunoSEQ multiplex PCR, while the TCRdb copy is restricted to in-frame clones and leaves out a portion. This table holds 100,000 to 150,000 clones, around 69% found once. This clonotype was sampled from a human donor in good health. Sequenced: PBMCs.

CDR3 DNA: TGTGCCAGTAGGATGATTGGGAGCCCTAGCACAGATACGCAGTATTTT. Encoded protein: CASRMIGSPSTDTQYF. The chain is built from TRBV19 and TRBJ2-3; tentatively, D is TRBD2 (5 bases). Germline V lookup: CDR1 LNHDA, CDR2 SQIVND (reference sequence). The germline V and J ends were trimmed by 6 bases and 0 bases, with 16 bases remaining between them. The CDR3 runs to 16 residues.